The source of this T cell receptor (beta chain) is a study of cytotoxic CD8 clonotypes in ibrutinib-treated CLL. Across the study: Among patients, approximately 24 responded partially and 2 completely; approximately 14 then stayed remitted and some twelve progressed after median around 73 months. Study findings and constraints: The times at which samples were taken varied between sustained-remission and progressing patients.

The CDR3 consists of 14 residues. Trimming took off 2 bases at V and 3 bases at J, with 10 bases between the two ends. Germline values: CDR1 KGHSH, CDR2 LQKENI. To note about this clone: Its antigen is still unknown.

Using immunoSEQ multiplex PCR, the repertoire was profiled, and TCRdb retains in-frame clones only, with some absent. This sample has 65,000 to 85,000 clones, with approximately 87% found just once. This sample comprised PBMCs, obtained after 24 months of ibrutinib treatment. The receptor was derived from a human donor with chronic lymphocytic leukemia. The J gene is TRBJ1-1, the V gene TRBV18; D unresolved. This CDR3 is CASSPSRQDTEAFF. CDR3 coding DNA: TGTGCCAGCTCACCATCACGGCAGGACACTGAAGCTTTCTTT.